Following are 18 T cell receptor beta chains from one sample sequenced in a study of technical replicates of blood from several donors. TCRdb keeps only in-frame clones here, not all; method: immunoSEQ multiplex PCR. In the table there are about 50,000 clones, approximately 95% of which are singletons. Sequenced material: T cells isolated from PBMCs. These receptors were obtained from a human donor in good health.

The V gene is TRBV6-6, the J gene TRBJ1-2; D is undetermined. The CDR3 runs 15 residues. Deletions cut 6 bases from V and 2 bases from J, with 16 bases between. CDR1 MNHNY and CDR2 SVGAGI come from the germline V gene (reference sequence). The CDR3 loop reads CASSGIGEKNYGYTF. DNA of the CDR3: TGTGCCAGCAGCGGGATCGGAGAGAAGAACTATGGCTACACCTTC.

The genes are TRBV10-1 and TRBJ2-7; possibly TRBD2 for D (7 bases). This CDR3 is built from 13 residues. Germline loops: CDR1 WNHNN, CDR2 SYGVQD (reference sequence). Trimming took off 11 bases at V and 3 bases at J, with 17 bases between the two ends. The CDR3 loop is CALHRRGGYEQYF. As DNA, the CDR3 is TGCGCCTTGCACCGGAGGGGGGGCTACGAGCAGTACTTC.

The V call is TRBV7-2, the J call TRBJ2-7; 11 bases match TRBD2. Unmatched junction bases numbered 5, after V lost 5 bases and J lost 2 bases. In germline, CDR1 is SGHTA, CDR2 FQGNSA. This CDR3 has 15 amino acids. CDR3 protein: CASSETSGRTYEQYF. As DNA, the CDR3 is TGTGCCAGCAGCGAAACTAGCGGGAGAACCTACGAGCAGTACTTC.

The chain employs TRBV5-1 and TRBJ2-7; D gene unclear. Germline-derived CDR1 and CDR2 are SGHRS and YFSETQ. The length of the CDR3 is 16 residues. V shed 0 bases and J shed 0 bases, with 13 bases lying between them. The CDR3 nucleotides are TGCGCCAGCAGCTTGGCCTCGGTTTCAACCTCCTACGAGCAGTACTTC. Translation: CASSLASVSTSYEQYF.

The chain couples TRBV28 to TRBJ2-3; possible D gene TRBD1, 6 bases. Germline-derived CDR1 and CDR2 are MDHEN and SYDVKM. The CDR3 is 14 amino acids. V was trimmed by 3 bases and J by 6 bases, leaving 13 bases between them. The chain's CDR3 is CASSFETGRDTQYF. CDR3 bases: TGTGCCAGCAGTTTCGAGACAGGACGGGATACGCAGTATTTT.

The chain links TRBV28 to TRBJ1-4; D may be TRBD1 (5 bases). Trimming pared 1 base from V and 8 bases from J, leaving 14 bases between. The length of the CDR3 is 15 residues. The V gene's germline CDR1 is MDHEN and CDR2 SYDVKM. CDR3 protein: CASSLYGAVEEKLFF. The CDR3, as DNA: TGTGCCAGCAGTTTATATGGGGCAGTGGAGGAAAAACTGTTTTTT. The full variable domain, with the rest looked up from reference TRBV28 and TRBJ1-4, is DVKVTQSSRYLVKRTGEKVFLECVQDMDHENMFWYRQDPGLGLRLIYFSYDVKMKEKGDIPEGYSVSREKKERFSLILESASTNQTSMYLCASSLYGAVEEKLFFGSGTQLSVL.

The chain is built from TRBV5-1 and TRBJ2-1; a possible D gene is TRBD1 (5 bases). V was clipped by 4 bases and J by 9 bases, with 17 bases between them. CDR1 is SGHRS and CDR2 is YFSETQ in the germline V gene. The CDR3 contains 14 residues. The CDR3 nucleotides read TGCGCCAGCAGCGCCTGGGCAGGGATGGGTGAGCAGTTCTTC. This encodes CASSAWAGMGEQFF.

The chain is built from TRBV28 and TRBJ1-5; 7 bases agree with TRBD1. The J segment lost 4 bases and the V segment lost 6 bases, leaving 12 bases of the junction unmatched. Germline CDR1 reads MDHEN; CDR2 reads SYDVKM. The CDR3 is 16 amino acids. The CDR3 is CASRPRGTGANQPQHF. As DNA, the CDR3 is TGTGCCAGCAGGCCAAGGGGTACAGGGGCGAATCAGCCCCAGCATTTT.

This chain connects TRBV6-5 to TRBJ2-3, with TRBD2 identical over 10 bases. There are 14 residues in the CDR3. The germline CDR1 and CDR2 sequences are MNHEY and SVGAGI. The trim removed 4 bases at V and 5 bases at J, leaving 3 bases unmatched. CDR3 DNA sequence: TGTGCCAGCAGTTCTAGCGGGAGTGGAGATACGCAGTATTTT. Its translation is CASSSSGSGDTQYF.

This chain connects TRBV5-1 to TRBJ1-1; 7 bases align to TRBD1. Germline loops: CDR1 SGHRS, CDR2 YFSETQ. CDR3 length: 14 amino acids. The V and J ends lost 7 bases and 6 bases, in that order; junction bases with no gene match: 12. CDR3 residues: CASFTGDMRAEAFF. CDR3 DNA sequence: TGCGCCAGCTTCACAGGGGATATGAGGGCTGAAGCTTTCTTT.

The chain links TRBV5-1 to TRBJ1-2; perhaps TRBD1 as D (6 bases). V gave up 4 bases and J gave up 2 bases, with 15 bases separating them. The CDR3 has 15 residues. From germline, CDR1 is SGHRS and CDR2 YFSETQ. The chain's CDR3 is CASSPTGLGNYGYTF. CDR3 nucleotides: TGCGCCAGCAGCCCTACAGGGTTAGGGAACTATGGCTACACCTTC.

This rearrangement joins TRBV7-3 to TRBJ1-1; D not resolved. Germline V gene sequence: CDR1 SGHTA, CDR2 FQGTGA. The CDR3 runs 13 residues. V lost 0 bases, J lost 4 bases, and 6 bases lay in between. The CDR3 DNA reads as TGTGCCAGCAGCTTAACCTCTCGCACTGAAGCTTTCTTT. This encodes CASSLTSRTEAFF.

The chain couples TRBV10-3 to TRBJ2-2; D is unresolved. Germline assignment: CDR1 ENHRY and CDR2 SYGVKD. The CDR3 covers 15 residues. Trimming shortened V by 0 bases and J by 2 bases, and 7 bases separated the two germline ends. CDR3 residues: CAISESHTNTGELFF. The CDR3 nucleotides read TGTGCCATCAGTGAGTCGCATACAAACACCGGGGAGCTGTTTTTT.

This clone was counted once. The chain joins TRBV14 to TRBJ2-1, with D perhaps TRBD2 (6 bases). The CDR3 totals 15 residues. The V end lost 0 bases, the J end lost 4 bases, and 10 bases lay between the germline ends. CDR1 and CDR2 from the germline V gene are SGHDN and FVKESK. The CDR3 spells CASSQDSGGYNEQFF. In DNA, the CDR3 is TGTGCCAGCAGCCAAGACAGCGGAGGGTACAATGAGCAGTTCTTC. Drawing the rest from reference TRBV14 and TRBJ2-1, the complete variable domain is EAGVTQFPSHSVIEKGQTVTLRCDPISGHDNLYWYRRVMGKEIKFLLHFVKESKQDESGMPNNRFLAERTGGTYSTLKVQPAELEDSGVYFCASSQDSGGYNEQFFGPGTRLTVL.

This chain uses TRBV27 with TRBJ2-7; 8 bases map to TRBD1. CDR3 length: 16 amino acids. Trimming at V came to 6 bases and at J to 2 bases, leaving 12 bases not matched to a gene. Germline CDR1 reads MNHEY; CDR2 reads SMNVEV (reference sequence). In DNA form, the CDR3 reads TGTGCCAGCAGAATTCCCGGGACAGGATCCCCCTACGAGCAGTACTTC. Protein sequence: CASRIPGTGSPYEQYF.

The J gene is TRBJ1-4, the V gene TRBV9; no reliable D call. CDR1 and CDR2 from the germline V gene are SGDLS and YYNGEE. The CDR3 contains 15 residues. Trimming stripped 0 bases from V and 7 bases from J, with 13 bases between. This CDR3 reads CASSVGPGNGEKLFF. CDR3 nucleotides: TGTGCCAGCAGCGTAGGCCCGGGGAACGGTGAAAAACTGTTTTTT.

The gene calls are TRBV25-1 and TRBJ1-1, with a weak D call TRBD1 (6 bases). Germline lookup yields CDR1 MGHDK and CDR2 SYGVNS. The germline V and J ends were trimmed by 6 bases and 6 bases, with 14 bases remaining between them. The CDR3 runs 13 residues. The DNA of the CDR3 is TGTGCCAGCAGGTTGGGGGCAAGGGCTGAAGCTTTCTTT. It is translated as CASRLGARAEAFF.

The chain employs TRBV14 and TRBJ2-3, with 9 positions matching TRBD2. The ends lost 4 bases at V and 0 bases at J; junction bases unmatched: 5. The CDR3 sequence is 16 residues long. Germline CDR1 is SGHDN and CDR2 is FVKESK. The CDR3 spells CASSLPGTSSTDTQYF. CDR3 bases: TGTGCCAGCAGCCTCCCAGGGACTAGCAGCACAGATACGCAGTATTTT. Variable domain in full (rest from reference TRBV14 and TRBJ2-3): EAGVTQFPSHSVIEKGQTVTLRCDPISGHDNLYWYRRVMGKEIKFLLHFVKESKQDESGMPNNRFLAERTGGTYSTLKVQPAELEDSGVYFCASSLPGTSSTDTQYFGPGTRLTVL.